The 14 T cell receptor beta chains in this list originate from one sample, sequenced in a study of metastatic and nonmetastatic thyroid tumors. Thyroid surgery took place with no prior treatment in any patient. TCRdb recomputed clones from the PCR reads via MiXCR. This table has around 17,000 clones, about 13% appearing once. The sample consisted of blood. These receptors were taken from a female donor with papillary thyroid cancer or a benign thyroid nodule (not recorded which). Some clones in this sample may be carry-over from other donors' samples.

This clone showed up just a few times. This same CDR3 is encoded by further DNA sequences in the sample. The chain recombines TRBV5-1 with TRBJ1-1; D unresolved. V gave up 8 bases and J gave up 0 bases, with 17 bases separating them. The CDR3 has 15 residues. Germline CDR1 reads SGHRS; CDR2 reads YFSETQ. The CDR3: CASKLSFRMNTEAFF. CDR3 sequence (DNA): TGCGCCAGTAAATTAAGCTTCCGCATGAACACTGAAGCTTTCTTT.

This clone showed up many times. The CDR3 sequence: CASRNDPGQETQYF. The CDR3 DNA reads TGTGCCAGTAGGAACGATCCGGGTCAAGAGACCCAGTACTTC. The chain couples TRBV19 to TRBJ2-5, with D unresolved. This CDR3 is 14 amino acids long. V gave up 6 bases and J gave up 2 bases, with 13 bases separating them. Germline CDR1 reads LNHDA; CDR2 reads SQIVND (reference sequence).

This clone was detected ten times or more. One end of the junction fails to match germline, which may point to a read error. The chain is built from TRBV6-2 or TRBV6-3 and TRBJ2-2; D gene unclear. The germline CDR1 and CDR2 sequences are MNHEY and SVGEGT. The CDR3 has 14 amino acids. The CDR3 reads CASSYNPNAGELFF. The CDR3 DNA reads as TGTGCCAGCAGTTACAATCCGAACGCCGGGGAGCTGTTTTTT.

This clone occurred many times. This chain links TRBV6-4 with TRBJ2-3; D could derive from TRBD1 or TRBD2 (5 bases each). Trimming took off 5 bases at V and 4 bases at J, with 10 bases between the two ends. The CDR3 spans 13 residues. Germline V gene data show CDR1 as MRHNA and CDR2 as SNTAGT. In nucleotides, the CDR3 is TGTGCCAGCAGTCCCCAGGGAGCAGATACGCAGTATTTT. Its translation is CASSPQGADTQYF.

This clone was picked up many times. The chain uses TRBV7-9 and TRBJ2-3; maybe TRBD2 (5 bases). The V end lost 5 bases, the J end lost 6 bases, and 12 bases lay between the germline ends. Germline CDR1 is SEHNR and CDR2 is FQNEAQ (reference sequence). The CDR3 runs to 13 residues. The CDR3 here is CASSITSIDTQYF. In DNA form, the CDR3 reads TGTGCCAGCAGCATAACTAGTATTGATACGCAGTATTTT.

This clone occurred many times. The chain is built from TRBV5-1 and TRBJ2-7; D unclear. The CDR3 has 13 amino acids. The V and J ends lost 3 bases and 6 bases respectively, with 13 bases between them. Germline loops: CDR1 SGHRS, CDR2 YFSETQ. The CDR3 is CASSSEWSAEQYF. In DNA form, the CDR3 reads TGCGCCAGCAGCTCGGAGTGGAGTGCCGAGCAGTACTTC.

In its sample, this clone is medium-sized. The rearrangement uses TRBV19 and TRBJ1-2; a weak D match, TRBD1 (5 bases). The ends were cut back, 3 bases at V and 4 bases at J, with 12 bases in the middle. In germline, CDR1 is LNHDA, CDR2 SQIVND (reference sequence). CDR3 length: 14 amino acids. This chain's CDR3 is CASSIHPDSYGYTF. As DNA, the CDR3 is TGTGCCAGTAGTATCCACCCAGACAGCTATGGCTACACCTTC.

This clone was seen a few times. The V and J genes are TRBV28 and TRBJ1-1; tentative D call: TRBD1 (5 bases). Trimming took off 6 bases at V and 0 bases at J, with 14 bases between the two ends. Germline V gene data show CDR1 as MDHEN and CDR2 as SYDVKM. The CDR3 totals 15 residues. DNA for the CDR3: TGTGCCAGCAGGCGCCCGGGACGGATGAACACTGAAGCTTTCTTT. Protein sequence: CASRRPGRMNTEAFF. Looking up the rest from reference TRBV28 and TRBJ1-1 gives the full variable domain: DVKVTQSSRYLVKRTGEKVFLECVQDMDHENMFWYRQDPGLGLRLIYFSYDVKMKEKGDIPEGYSVSREKKERFSLILESASTNQTSMYLCASRRPGRMNTEAFFGQGTRLTVV.

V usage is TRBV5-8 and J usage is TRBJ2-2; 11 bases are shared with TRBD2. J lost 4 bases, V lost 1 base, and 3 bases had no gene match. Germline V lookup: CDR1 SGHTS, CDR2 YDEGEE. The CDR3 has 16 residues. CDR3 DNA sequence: TGTGCCAGCAGCTTGACTAGCGGGAGCTTCACCGGGGAGCTGTTTTTT. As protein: CASSLTSGSFTGELFF.

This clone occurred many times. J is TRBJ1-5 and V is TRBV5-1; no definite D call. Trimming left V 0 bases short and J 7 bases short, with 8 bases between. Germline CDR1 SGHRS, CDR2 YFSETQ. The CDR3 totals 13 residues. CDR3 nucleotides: TGCGCCAGCAGCTTGGATGGGAACCAGCCCCAGCATTTT. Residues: CASSLDGNQPQHF.

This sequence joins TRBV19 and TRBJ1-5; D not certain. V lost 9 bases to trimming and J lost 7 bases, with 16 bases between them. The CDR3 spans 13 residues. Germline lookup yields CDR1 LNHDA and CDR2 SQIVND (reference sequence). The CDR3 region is CASRGCVGQPQHF. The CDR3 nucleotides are TGTGCCAGCCGAGGCTGTGTTGGACAGCCCCAGCATTTT.

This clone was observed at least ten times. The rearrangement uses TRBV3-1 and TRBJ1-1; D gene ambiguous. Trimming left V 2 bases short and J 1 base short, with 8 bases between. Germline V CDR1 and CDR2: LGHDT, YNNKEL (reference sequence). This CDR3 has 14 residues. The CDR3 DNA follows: TGTGCCAGCAGCCAATTAGCGGGGAACACTGAAGCTTTCTTT. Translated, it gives CASSQLAGNTEAFF.

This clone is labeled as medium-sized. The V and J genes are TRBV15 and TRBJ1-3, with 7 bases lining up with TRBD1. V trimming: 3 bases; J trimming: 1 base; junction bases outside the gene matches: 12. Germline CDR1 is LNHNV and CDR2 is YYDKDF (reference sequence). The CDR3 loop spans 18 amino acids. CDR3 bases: TGTGCCACCAGCAGGGACCCCACCCGACAGGGATCTGGAAACACCATATATTTT. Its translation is CATSRDPTRQGSGNTIYF.

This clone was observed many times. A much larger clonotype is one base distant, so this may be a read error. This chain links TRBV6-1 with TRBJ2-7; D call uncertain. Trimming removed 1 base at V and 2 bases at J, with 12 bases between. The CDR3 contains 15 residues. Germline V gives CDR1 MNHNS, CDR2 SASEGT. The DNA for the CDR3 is TGTGCCAGCAGTGAAGATTGGCAGGAACCCTACGAGCAGTACTTC. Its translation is CASSEDWQEPYEQYF.